Only one count was recorded for the clone carrying this T cell receptor beta chain. The sample comes from a study of cytomegalovirus exposure and HLA in healthy donors. The V segment lost 5 bases and the J segment 6 bases; nucleotides outside the gene matches: 8. The CDR3 has 15 amino acids. The germline CDR1 and CDR2 sequences are SEHNR and FQNEAQ (reference sequence). Vbeta (60) and Jbeta (13) primers were used in the PCR. The data were produced by immunoSEQ multiplex PCR, yet TCRdb's version contains in-frame clones alone and is incomplete. The sample includes 100,000 or so clones, 84% of them seen just once.

What was sequenced was PBMCs. The receptor was isolated from a woman between 18 and 29 years old in good health and CMV-seronegative. The chain couples TRBV7-9 to TRBJ1-2; 11 nucleotides line up with TRBD1. CDR3 DNA: TGTGCCAGCAGCCCACAAGGACAGGGGGCCAATGGCTACACCTTC. Protein sequence: CASSPQGQGANGYTF.